This T cell receptor beta chain came from a study of identical twins. Study-level results: Weaker excess twin sharing was seen among beta out-of-frame sequences. Zero-insertion analyses could be partly confounded by invariant MAIT and iNKT cells.

As regards this clonotype: Its antigen is undetermined.

CDR1 and CDR2 (germline): DFQATT, SNEGSKA (reference sequence). The trim removed 1 base at V and 3 bases at J, leaving 7 bases unmatched. The CDR3 covers 15 residues. Every donor was a healthy Caucasian. Template switching supplied a universal primer site; unique molecular identifiers were carried on the cDNA. TCRdb independently ran MiXCR on the 5' RACE reads; one entry per CDR3 protein. Among 1.5 million to 2 million distinct CDR3 sequences listed, roughly 35% were seen once. The chain couples TRBV20-1 to TRBJ2-5; 8 bases match TRBD2. This sequence originates from a newborn girl in good health. The sequenced sample was cord blood. Here the CDR3 reads CSARGYPGGEETQYF. CDR3 coding DNA: TGCAGTGCTAGAGGTTACCCGGGGGGGGAAGAGACCCAGTACTTC.